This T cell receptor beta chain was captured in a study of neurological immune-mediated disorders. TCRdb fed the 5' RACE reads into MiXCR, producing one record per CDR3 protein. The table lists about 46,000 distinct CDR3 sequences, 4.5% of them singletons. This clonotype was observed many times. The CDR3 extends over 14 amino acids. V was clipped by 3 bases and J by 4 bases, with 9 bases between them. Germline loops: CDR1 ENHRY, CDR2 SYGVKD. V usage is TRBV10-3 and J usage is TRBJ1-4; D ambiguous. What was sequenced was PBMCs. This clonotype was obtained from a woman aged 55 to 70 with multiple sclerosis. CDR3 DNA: TGTGCCATCAGTGACGGGCAGAATAATGAAAAACTGTTTTTT. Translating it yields CAISDGQNNEKLFF.